Below are 21 T cell receptor beta chains sequenced from a single sample in a study of cytomegalovirus exposure and HLA in healthy donors. Both 60 Vbeta primers and 13 Jbeta primers went into the PCR. Libraries were prepared by immunoSEQ multiplex PCR; TCRdb keeps only in-frame clonotypes and omits some of them. The sample lists tens of thousands of clones, over 55% occurring once. Material for sequencing was PBMCs. The receptors here all came from a boy younger than 18 in good health and CMV-seropositive.

V and J are TRBV6-1 and TRBJ1-3, with D maybe TRBD1 (5 bases). The germline V gene encodes CDR1 MNHNS and CDR2 SASEGT. This CDR3 comprises 15 residues. V was shortened by 1 base and J by 4 bases, with 11 bases between the two germline ends. CDR3 sequence (DNA): TGTGCCAGCAGTGAAGACGGGGGGAACGGAAACACCATATATTTT. Protein sequence: CASSEDGGNGNTIYF.

The rearrangement joins TRBV6-1 to TRBJ2-1, with 8 bases fitting TRBD1. Germline assignment: CDR1 MNHNS and CDR2 SASEGT. V lost 1 base, J lost 8 bases, and 10 bases stayed unmatched. The CDR3 runs 16 residues. The CDR3: CASSEVGTGPYYEQFF. Written as DNA, the CDR3 is TGTGCCAGCAGTGAAGTAGGGACAGGTCCTTATTATGAGCAGTTCTTC.

This clone appeared a few times. The V and J genes are TRBV5-6 and TRBJ1-5; TRBD1 agrees at 11 bases. This CDR3 region has 16 residues. With V trimmed by 3 bases and J by 5 bases, 7 bases remained unmatched. CDR1 is SGHDT, CDR2 YYEEEE, per germline. The CDR3 nucleotides are TGTGCCAGCAGCTCCGGGACAGGGGGGAACGATCAGCCCCAGCATTTT. Residues: CASSSGTGGNDQPQHF.

The chain uses TRBV18 and TRBJ1-1; perhaps TRBD1 as D (5 bases). The CDR3 length is 15 residues. Trimming left V 4 bases short and J 5 bases short, with 17 bases between. Looked up from germline, CDR1 is KGHSH and CDR2 is LQKENI. CDR3 sequence (DNA): TGTGCCAGCTCACTGGGCAGGGCAGGGAATACTGAAGCTTTCTTT. Translated, it gives CASSLGRAGNTEAFF.

This chain links TRBV5-1 with TRBJ1-1, with no clear D. This CDR3 is 14 amino acids long. Trimming cost V 0 bases and J 1 base, with 7 bases left between them. In germline, CDR1 is SGHRS, CDR2 YFSETQ. As DNA, the CDR3 is TGCGCCAGCAGCTTGGGACATCCGAACACTGAAGCTTTCTTT. Protein product: CASSLGHPNTEAFF.

The chain has TRBV25-1 and TRBJ1-1; 10 bases match TRBD1. Trimming at V came to 4 bases and at J to 7 bases, leaving 6 bases not matched to a gene. Germline lookup yields CDR1 MGHDK and CDR2 SYGVNS. The CDR3 extends over 14 amino acids. The CDR3 coding sequence is TGTGCCAGCAGTGGAGACCGGGACAGGGGTGAAGCTTTCTTT. Its protein product is CASSGDRDRGEAFF.

The chain employs TRBV30 and TRBJ2-1, with D possibly TRBD1 on 5 matching bases. Germline V CDR1 and CDR2: GTSNPN, SVGIG (reference sequence). The CDR3 runs 14 residues. Trimming left V 3 bases short and J 7 bases short, with 16 bases between. CDR3 nucleotide sequence: TGTGCCTGGAGCTCCATTGGAAGGGGTAATGAGCAGTTCTTC. Amino acid sequence: CAWSSIGRGNEQFF.

This clone occurred once. The chain has TRBV6-5 and TRBJ1-2; TRBD1 might be the D (6 bases). With 4 bases removed from V and 4 bases from J, the gap between germline ends came to 19 bases. The germline CDR1 and CDR2 sequences are MNHEY and SVGAGI. This CDR3 has 16 residues. For the CDR3, the DNA is TGTGCCAGCAGTTCGCCAAGTTTGGGGGCCGGCTATGGCTACACCTTC. Its protein product is CASSSPSLGAGYGYTF.

The chain links TRBV7-9 to TRBJ1-5; tentative D call: TRBD1 (6 bases). V was trimmed by 5 bases and J by 3 bases, leaving 11 bases between them. Germline V gives CDR1 SEHNR, CDR2 FQNEAQ (reference sequence). The CDR3 runs 14 residues. CDR3 bases: TGTGCCAGCAGCCCACAGGGTACCAATCAGCCCCAGCATTTT. Its protein product is CASSPQGTNQPQHF.

This clone occurred a few times. The chain employs TRBV5-1 and TRBJ1-2, with 7 bases identical to TRBD1. V trimming: 9 bases; J trimming: 3 bases; junction bases outside the gene matches: 11. The CDR3 runs to 14 residues. In germline, CDR1 is SGHRS, CDR2 YFSETQ. The CDR3 is CATRGGTDHYGYTF. For the CDR3, the DNA is TGCGCCACCCGGGGGGGGACAGATCACTATGGCTACACCTTC.

The J gene is TRBJ2-7, the V gene TRBV13, with TRBD1 identical over 10 bases. Trimming removed 5 bases from V and 5 bases from J; junction bases left unmatched: 9. Germline V gene lookup returns CDR1 PRHDT and CDR2 FYEKMQ (reference sequence). The CDR3 has 15 amino acids. CDR3 in amino acids: CASSRSDRGFDEQYF. The CDR3 region has the DNA TGTGCCAGCAGCAGATCGGACAGGGGGTTCGACGAGCAGTACTTC.

V and J are TRBV6-5 and TRBJ1-2; 8 bases are shared with TRBD1. This CDR3 comprises 13 residues. Trimming at V came to 9 bases and at J to 3 bases, leaving 6 bases not matched to a gene. Germline CDR1 is MNHEY and CDR2 is SVGAGI. The CDR3 loop is CASHRGDDYGYTF. The CDR3, as DNA: TGTGCCAGTCACAGGGGGGACGACTATGGCTACACCTTC.

This chain connects TRBV6-5 to TRBJ1-2; 7 bases line up with TRBD1. V trimming: 7 bases; J trimming: 8 bases; junction bases outside the gene matches: 13. The CDR3 is made up of 14 amino acids. Germline V gene lookup returns CDR1 MNHEY and CDR2 SVGAGI. The chain's CDR3 is CASNSLDRVGGYTF. CDR3 DNA: TGTGCCAGCAATTCATTAGACAGGGTGGGCGGCTACACCTTC.

This chain links TRBV29-1 with TRBJ2-7; no definite D call. The CDR3 spans 13 residues. Trimming removed 4 bases from V and 4 bases from J, with 14 bases in between. Per germline, CDR1 SQVTM and CDR2 ANQGSEA. CDR3: CSVALTGMYEQYF. The CDR3 nucleotides read TGCAGCGTTGCCCTGACTGGCATGTACGAGCAGTACTTC.

This clone has just one count. V gene TRBV9 combines with J gene TRBJ2-2; 7 bases fit TRBD1. Germline V gene sequence: CDR1 SGDLS, CDR2 YYNGEE. The V gene end was trimmed by 0 bases and the J gene end by 1 base; junction bases not matched to a gene: 6. This CDR3 is built from 17 residues. The CDR3 sequence: CASSVGVGTVNTGELFF. The CDR3, as DNA: TGTGCCAGCAGCGTAGGGGTAGGGACAGTGAACACCGGGGAGCTGTTTTTT.

The rearrangement links TRBV7-2 to TRBJ2-7; 10 bases match TRBD2. Germline V gene lookup returns CDR1 SGHTA and CDR2 FQGNSA. This CDR3 spans 18 amino acids. The V and J ends lost 4 bases and 1 base, in that order; junction bases with no gene match: 13. CDR3 nucleotide sequence: TGTGCCAGCAGCTCCCGGACTAGCGGAGGGGTGGGATCCTACGAGCAGTACTTC. Translated, it gives CASSSRTSGGVGSYEQYF.

V is TRBV10-3 and J is TRBJ1-2; TRBD1 aligns across 9 bases. This CDR3 comprises 13 residues. The junction had 6 bases not matched to a gene; V was cut back by 5 bases and J by 8 bases. Germline-derived CDR1 and CDR2 are ENHRY and SYGVKD. This CDR3 reads CAISQDRGRGYTF. As DNA, the CDR3 is TGTGCCATCAGTCAGGACAGGGGTCGGGGCTACACCTTC.

The chain uses TRBV5-6 and TRBJ1-2, with D maybe TRBD1 (6 bases). The CDR3 runs 15 residues. Looked up from germline, CDR1 is SGHDT and CDR2 is YYEEEE. Trimming stripped 4 bases from V and 6 bases from J, with 19 bases between. The chain's CDR3 is CASSPESPRGNGYTF. The CDR3 DNA sequence: TGTGCCAGCAGCCCGGAATCTCCCAGGGGAAATGGCTACACCTTC.

This chain uses TRBV7-9 with TRBJ2-6; D perhaps matches TRBD2 (6 bases). CDR3 length: 15 amino acids. The V gene's germline CDR1 is SEHNR and CDR2 FQNEAQ (reference sequence). V was clipped by 5 bases and J by 3 bases, with 11 bases between them. This CDR3 reads CASSPRDFGANVLTF. As DNA, the CDR3 is TGTGCCAGCAGCCCCCGGGACTTTGGGGCCAACGTCCTGACTTTC. The full variable domain, completed using reference TRBV7-9 and TRBJ2-6, is DTGVSQNPRHKITKRGQNVTFRCDPISEHNRLYWYRQTLGQGPEFLTYFQNEAQLEKSRLLSDRFSAERPKGSFSTLEIQRTEQGDSAMYLCASSPRDFGANVLTFGAGSRLTVL.

This clone showed up just a few times. The genes are TRBV5-1 and TRBJ1-6; the D gene is possibly TRBD1 (5 bases). The CDR3 runs to 13 residues. The V end lost 4 bases, the J end lost 8 bases, and 10 bases lay between the germline ends. Per germline, CDR1 SGHRS and CDR2 YFSETQ. CDR3 residues: CASSDRIDSPLHF. As DNA, the CDR3 is TGCGCCAGCAGCGACAGAATAGATTCACCCCTCCACTTT.

V gene TRBV5-6 combines with J gene TRBJ2-7; D is unclear. V lost 3 bases and J lost 2, with 9 bases in between. The CDR3 has 13 amino acids. Germline CDR1 and CDR2: SGHDT and YYEEEE. For the CDR3, the DNA is TGTGCCAGCAGCTCGAGCAGGACCTACGAGCAGTACTTC. It encodes CASSSSRTYEQYF.